This TCR beta chain originates from a study of T-cell reconstitution after alpha-beta-depleted transplantation in children. Preparation of the TCRbeta library was carried out with unique molecular identifiers. Using its own MiXCR run on the PCR reads, TCRdb lists one record per CDR3 protein. The data contain 70,000 to 95,000 distinct CDR3 sequences, 9.5% to 15% of them singletons. This clonotype has a count of ten or more. The receptor was derived from a human donor who donated a stem cell graft to a child with inherited bone marrow failure. Sequenced material: PBMCs from the stem cell graft donor, taken from the stem cell graft.

In DNA, the CDR3 is TGTGCCAGTAGTATAAGGACAGGGATACCGCAAGAGACCCAGTACTTC. This sequence encodes CASSIRTGIPQETQYF. The chain links TRBV19 to TRBJ2-5; 8 bases are a match to TRBD1. This CDR3 spans 16 amino acids. Germline CDR1 is LNHDA and CDR2 is SQIVND (reference sequence). V lost 2 bases to trimming and J lost 2 bases; unmatched junction nucleotides: 7.